The clone carrying this TCR beta chain was seen ten or more times. TCRdb ran MiXCR on the PCR reads and lists one entry per CDR3 protein. The top ten clones hold about 19% of a sample with roughly 20,000 distinct CDR3 sequences, about 39% of them seen once. The sample comes from a study of tumor-infiltrating lymphocytes in oesophageal squamous cell carcinoma. Germline V gene lookup returns CDR1 MDHEN and CDR2 SYDVKM. The CDR3 runs 16 residues. J lost 4 bases, V lost 6 bases, and 11 bases had no gene match. The receptor was derived from a female donor with esophageal squamous cell carcinoma. The chain recombines TRBV28 with TRBJ1-2; TRBD1 aligns across 10 bases. Sequenced input: normal esophageal tissue next to the tumor. The CDR3 DNA is TGTGCCAGCAGCCCATATATGGGGACAGGGGTCTATGGCTACACCTTC. Residues: CASSPYMGTGVYGYTF.